Included here is one T cell receptor beta chain sequence, with context. Its target is unknown. Germline CDR1 and CDR2: SGHDN and FVKESK. The ends lost 4 bases at V and 4 bases at J; junction bases unmatched: 3. The CDR3 is made up of 14 amino acids. Measured with immunoSEQ multiplex PCR; TCRdb has only the in-frame clones, and not every one. The repertoire holds roughly 120,000 clones, with roughly nine tenths as singletons. The sample belongs to a study of T cell responses to AZD1222 COVID-19 vaccine. Notes on the study in general: Clonal diversity may have been underestimated in mostly white British donors. The breadth and depth of Spike-specific TCRs increased once two AZD1222 doses had been given. Spike-spanning, vaccine-associated CD4 TCRs were dominant at 160-218 and 743-854.

The sample was peripheral blood, taken on day 0 of AZD1222 vaccination. The rearrangement joins TRBV14 to TRBJ2-3, with 9 bases that match TRBD1. This receptor was identified in an adult in good health. CDR3: CASSRTGGSDTQYF. The CDR3 bases are TGTGCCAGCAGCCGAACAGGGGGCTCAGATACGCAGTATTTT.